This TCR beta chain appears in the sequencing data of a study of identical twins. Study outcomes and limitations: Analyses based on zero insertions could be partly confounded by invariant MAIT and iNKT cells. There were fewer insertions in abundant cord blood beta clonotypes, but memory repertoires showed no such pattern. Models underestimated out-of-frame TCR alpha sharing in monozygotic twins.

Unmatched junction bases numbered 6, after V lost 5 bases and J lost 1 base. This CDR3 contains 15 residues. This clonotype was seen a few times. Its specificity is not known. TCRdb itself ran the 5' RACE reads through MiXCR, one entry per CDR3 protein. The profile shows 690,000 or so distinct CDR3 sequences, 8.6% of them singletons. The same specimen was also included in a second study, on yellow fever vaccine responses in identical twins.

This TCR was recovered from a woman younger than 30 in good health. The sample consisted of PBMCs. V and J are TRBV12-3 or TRBV12-4 and TRBJ1-1; 8 bases agree with TRBD1. The CDR3, as DNA: TGTGCCAGCAGTCCGACAGGGGAACCGAACACTGAAGCTTTCTTT. The encoded protein is CASSPTGEPNTEAFF.